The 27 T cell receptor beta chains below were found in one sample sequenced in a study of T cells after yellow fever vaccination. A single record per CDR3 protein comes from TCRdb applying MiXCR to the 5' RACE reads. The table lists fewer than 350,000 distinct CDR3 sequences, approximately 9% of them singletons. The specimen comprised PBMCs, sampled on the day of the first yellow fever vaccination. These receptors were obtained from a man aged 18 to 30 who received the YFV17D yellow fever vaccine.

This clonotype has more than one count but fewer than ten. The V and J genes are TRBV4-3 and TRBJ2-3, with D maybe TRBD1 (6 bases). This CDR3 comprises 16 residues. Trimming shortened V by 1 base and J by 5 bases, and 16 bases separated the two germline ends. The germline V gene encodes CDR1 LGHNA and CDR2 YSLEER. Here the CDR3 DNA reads TGCGCCAGCAGCCAAGGGAACAATGGGGGCGGAGATACGCAGTATTTT. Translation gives CASSQGNNGGGDTQYF.

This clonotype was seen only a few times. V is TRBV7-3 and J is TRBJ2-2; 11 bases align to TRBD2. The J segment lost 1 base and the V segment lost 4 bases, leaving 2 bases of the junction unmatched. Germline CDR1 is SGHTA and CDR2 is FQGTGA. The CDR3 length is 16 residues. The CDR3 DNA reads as TGTGCCAGCAGCTGGCTAGCGGGGGGGAACACCGGGGAGCTGTTTTTT. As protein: CASSWLAGGNTGELFF.

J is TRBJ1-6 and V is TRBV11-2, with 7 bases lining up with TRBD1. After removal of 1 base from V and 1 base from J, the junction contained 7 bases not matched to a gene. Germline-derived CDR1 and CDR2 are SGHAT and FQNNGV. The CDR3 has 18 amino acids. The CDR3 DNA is TGTGCCAGCAGCTTAGGAACAGGGGTTGGGTCCTATAATTCACCCCTCCACTTT. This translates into CASSLGTGVGSYNSPLHF.

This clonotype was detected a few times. The CDR3, as DNA: TGCGCCAGCAGCCCTGGGGGGGGCGGTGGGGCCAACGTCCTGACTTTC. Protein: CASSPGGGGGANVLTF. The rearrangement uses TRBV4-3 and TRBJ2-6; TRBD2 might be the D (7 bases). Trimming shortened V by 4 bases and J by 3 bases, and 13 bases separated the two germline ends. CDR3 length: 16 amino acids. Germline V gene lookup returns CDR1 LGHNA and CDR2 YSLEER.

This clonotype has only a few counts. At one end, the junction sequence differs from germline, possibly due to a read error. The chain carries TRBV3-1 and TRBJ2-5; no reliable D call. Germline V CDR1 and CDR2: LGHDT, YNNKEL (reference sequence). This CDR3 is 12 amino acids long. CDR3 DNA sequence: TGTGCCAGCAGCCAAGGATCCCTCAAGGCCCACTTC. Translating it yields CASSQGSLKAHF.

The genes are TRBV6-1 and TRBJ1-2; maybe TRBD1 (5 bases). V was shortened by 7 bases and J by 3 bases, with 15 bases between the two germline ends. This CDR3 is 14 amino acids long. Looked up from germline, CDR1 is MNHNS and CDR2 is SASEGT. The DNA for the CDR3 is TGTGCCAGCACCTCCAGGGCCGGGGACTATGGCTACACCTTC. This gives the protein CASTSRAGDYGYTF.

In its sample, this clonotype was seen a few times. CDR3 bases: TGTGCCAGCAACCTGGGAGCTTACGAGCAGTACTTC. This translates into CASNLGAYEQYF. The chain couples TRBV28 to TRBJ2-7; weak D call: TRBD2 (5 bases). The CDR3 spans 12 residues. CDR1 is MDHEN and CDR2 is SYDVKM in the germline V gene. V was cut by 7 bases and J by 4 bases, with 11 bases left in between.

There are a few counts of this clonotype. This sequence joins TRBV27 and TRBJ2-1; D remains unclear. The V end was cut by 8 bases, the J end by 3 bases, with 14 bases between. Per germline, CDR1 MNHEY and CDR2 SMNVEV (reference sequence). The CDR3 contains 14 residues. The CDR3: CASRPPSNYNEQFF. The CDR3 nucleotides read TGTGCCAGCCGACCCCCGTCAAACTACAATGAGCAGTTCTTC.

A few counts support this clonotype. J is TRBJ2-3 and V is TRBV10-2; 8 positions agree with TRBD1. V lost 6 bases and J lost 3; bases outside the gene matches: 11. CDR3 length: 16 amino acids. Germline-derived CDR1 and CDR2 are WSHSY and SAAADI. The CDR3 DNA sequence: TGCGCCAGCAGGAGAGGGCAGGGGGCGGATACAGATACGCAGTATTTT. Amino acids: CASRRGQGADTDTQYF.

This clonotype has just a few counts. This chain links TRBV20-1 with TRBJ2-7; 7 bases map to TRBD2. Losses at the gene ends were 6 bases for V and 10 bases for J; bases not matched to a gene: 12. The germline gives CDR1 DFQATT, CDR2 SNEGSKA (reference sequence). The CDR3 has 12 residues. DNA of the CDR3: TGCAGTGCCAGAAGCAGGCAAGCGGGACAGTACTTC. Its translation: CSARSRQAGQYF.

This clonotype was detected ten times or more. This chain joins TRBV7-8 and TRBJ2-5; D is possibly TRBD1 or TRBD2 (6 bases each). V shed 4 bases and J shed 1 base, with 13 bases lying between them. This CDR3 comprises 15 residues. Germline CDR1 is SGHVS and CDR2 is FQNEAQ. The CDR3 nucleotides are TGTGCCAGCAGCTGGGGGGCGGGGCGCCAAGAGACCCAGTACTTC. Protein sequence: CASSWGAGRQETQYF.

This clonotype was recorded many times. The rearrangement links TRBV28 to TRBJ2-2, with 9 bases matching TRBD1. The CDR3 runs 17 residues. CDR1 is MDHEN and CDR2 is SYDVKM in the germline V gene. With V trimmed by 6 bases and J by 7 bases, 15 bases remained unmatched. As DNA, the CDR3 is TGTGCCAGCAGCTCTACCGCCGGGACAGGGTTCCTCGGGGAGCTGTTTTTT. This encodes CASSSTAGTGFLGELFF.

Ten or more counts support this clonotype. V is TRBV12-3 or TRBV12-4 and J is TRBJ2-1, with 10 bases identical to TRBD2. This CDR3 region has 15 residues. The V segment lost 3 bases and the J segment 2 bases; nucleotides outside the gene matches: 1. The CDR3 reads CASSFLAGAYNEQFF. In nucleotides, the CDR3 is TGTGCCAGCAGTTTCCTAGCGGGGGCCTACAATGAGCAGTTCTTC.

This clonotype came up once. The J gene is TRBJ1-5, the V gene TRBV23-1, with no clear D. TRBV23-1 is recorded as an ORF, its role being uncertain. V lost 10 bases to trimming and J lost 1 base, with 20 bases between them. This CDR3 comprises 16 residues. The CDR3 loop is CATKVSTGASNQPQHF. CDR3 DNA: TGCGCCACCAAAGTCTCGACGGGAGCAAGCAATCAGCCCCAGCATTTT.

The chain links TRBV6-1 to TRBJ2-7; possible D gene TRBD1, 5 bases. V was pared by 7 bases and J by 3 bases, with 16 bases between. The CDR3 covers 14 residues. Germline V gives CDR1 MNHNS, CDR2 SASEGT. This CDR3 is CASKVAGALYEQYV. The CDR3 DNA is TGTGCCAGCAAAGTTGCTGGGGCCCTCTACGAGCAGTACGTC.

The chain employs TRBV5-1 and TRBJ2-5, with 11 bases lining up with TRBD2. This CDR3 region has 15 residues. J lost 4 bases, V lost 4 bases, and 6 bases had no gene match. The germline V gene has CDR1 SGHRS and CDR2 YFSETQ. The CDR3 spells CASSPSGGKGETQYF. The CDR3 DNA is TGCGCCAGCAGCCCTAGCGGGGGGAAGGGAGAGACCCAGTACTTC.

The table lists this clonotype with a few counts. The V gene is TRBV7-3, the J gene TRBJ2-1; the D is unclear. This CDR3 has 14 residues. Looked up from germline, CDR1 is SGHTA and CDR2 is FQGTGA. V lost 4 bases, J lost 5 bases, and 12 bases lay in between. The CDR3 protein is CASSSRDRDNEQFF. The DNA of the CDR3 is TGTGCCAGCAGCTCACGAGACCGTGACAATGAGCAGTTCTTC.

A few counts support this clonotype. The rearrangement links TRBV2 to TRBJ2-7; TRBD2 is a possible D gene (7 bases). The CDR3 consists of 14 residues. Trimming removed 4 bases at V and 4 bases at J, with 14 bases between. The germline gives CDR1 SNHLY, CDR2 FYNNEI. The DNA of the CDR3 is TGTGCCAGCAGTGCCGAGGGGGGAGGGTACGAGCAGTACTTC. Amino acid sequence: CASSAEGGGYEQYF.

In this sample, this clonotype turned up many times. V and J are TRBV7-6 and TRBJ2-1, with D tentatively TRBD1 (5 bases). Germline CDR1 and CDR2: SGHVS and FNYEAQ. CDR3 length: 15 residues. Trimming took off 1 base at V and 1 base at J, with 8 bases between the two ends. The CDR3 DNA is TGTGCCAGCAGCTTAGAAACAGGATCCTACAATGAGCAGTTCTTC. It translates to CASSLETGSYNEQFF.

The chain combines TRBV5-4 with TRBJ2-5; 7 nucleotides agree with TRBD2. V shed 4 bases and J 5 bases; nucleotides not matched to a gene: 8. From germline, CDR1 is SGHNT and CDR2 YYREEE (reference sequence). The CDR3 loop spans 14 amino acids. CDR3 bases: TGTGCCAGCAGCCAGAGACTAGCCTTGGAGACCCAGTACTTC. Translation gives CASSQRLALETQYF.

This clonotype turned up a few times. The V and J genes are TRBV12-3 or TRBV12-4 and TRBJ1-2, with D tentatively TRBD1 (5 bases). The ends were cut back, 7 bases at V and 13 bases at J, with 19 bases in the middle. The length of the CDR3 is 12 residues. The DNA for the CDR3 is TGTGCCAGCACCACTAGGGGCCTGGGATGCACCTTC. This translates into CASTTRGLGCTF.

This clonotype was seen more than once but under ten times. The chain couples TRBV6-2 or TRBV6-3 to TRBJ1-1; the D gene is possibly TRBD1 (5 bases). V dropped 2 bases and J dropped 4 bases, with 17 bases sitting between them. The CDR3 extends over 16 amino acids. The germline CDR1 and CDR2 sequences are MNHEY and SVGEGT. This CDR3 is CASSYGLGGVSTEAFF. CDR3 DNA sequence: TGTGCCAGCAGTTACGGCCTTGGGGGAGTGAGCACTGAAGCTTTCTTT.

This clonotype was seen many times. The DNA for the CDR3 is TGTGCCAGCACTCCGGGACAGGGGCCCTACGAGCAGTACTTC. Its translation is CASTPGQGPYEQYF. The V call is TRBV6-5, the J call TRBJ2-7, with TRBD1 identical over 10 bases. Germline CDR1 reads MNHEY; CDR2 reads SVGAGI. The CDR3 extends over 14 amino acids. J lost 2 bases, V lost 7 bases, and 5 bases had no gene match.

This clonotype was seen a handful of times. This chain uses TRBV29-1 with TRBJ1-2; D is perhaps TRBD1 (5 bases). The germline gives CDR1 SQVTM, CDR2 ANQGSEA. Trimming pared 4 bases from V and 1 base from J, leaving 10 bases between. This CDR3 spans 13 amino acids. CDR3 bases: TGCAGCGTTGGCCAGACAGTTAACTATGGCTACACCTTC. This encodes CSVGQTVNYGYTF.

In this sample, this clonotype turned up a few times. The CDR3 region has the DNA TGTGCCAGCAGACCGGACAGCGTAAATTCACCCCTCCACTTT. Amino acid sequence: CASRPDSVNSPLHF. The genes are TRBV12-3 or TRBV12-4 and TRBJ1-6, with a tentative D call TRBD1 (6 bases). The CDR3 length is 14 residues. V shed 6 bases and J shed 7 bases, with 13 bases lying between them.

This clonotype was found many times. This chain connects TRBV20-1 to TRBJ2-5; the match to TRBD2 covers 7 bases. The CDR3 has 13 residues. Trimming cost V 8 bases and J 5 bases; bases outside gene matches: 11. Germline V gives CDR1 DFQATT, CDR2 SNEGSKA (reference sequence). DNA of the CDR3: TGCAGTACTCGGACGACCGGGGGGGAGACCCAGTACTTC. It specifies CSTRTTGGETQYF.

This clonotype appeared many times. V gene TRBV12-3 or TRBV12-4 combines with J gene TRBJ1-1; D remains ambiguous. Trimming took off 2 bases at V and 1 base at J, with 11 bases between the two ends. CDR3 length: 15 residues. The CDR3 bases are TGTGCCAGCAGTTTATCGTCGGGAGGGAACACTGAAGCTTTCTTT. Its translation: CASSLSSGGNTEAFF.